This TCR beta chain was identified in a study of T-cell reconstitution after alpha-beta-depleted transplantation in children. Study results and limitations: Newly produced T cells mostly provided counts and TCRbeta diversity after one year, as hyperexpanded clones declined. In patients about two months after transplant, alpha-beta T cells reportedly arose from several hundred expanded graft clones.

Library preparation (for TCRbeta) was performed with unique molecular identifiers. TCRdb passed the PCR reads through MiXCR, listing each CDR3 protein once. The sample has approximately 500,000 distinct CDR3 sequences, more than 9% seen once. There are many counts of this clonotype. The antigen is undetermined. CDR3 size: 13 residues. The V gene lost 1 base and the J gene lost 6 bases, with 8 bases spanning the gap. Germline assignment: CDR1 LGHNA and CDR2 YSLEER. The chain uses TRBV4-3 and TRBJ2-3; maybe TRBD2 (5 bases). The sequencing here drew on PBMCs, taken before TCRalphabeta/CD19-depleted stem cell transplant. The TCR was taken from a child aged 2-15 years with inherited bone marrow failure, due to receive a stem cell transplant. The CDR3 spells CASSQGIADTQYF. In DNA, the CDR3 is TGCGCCAGCAGCCAAGGAATAGCGGATACGCAGTATTTT.